Reported below is one T cell receptor beta chain. This sample is part of a study of CD8+ T cells in alopecia areata. Study at large: Treatment of the treated patients consisted of oral tofacitinib, 5 to 10 mg twice daily. By percentage of affected scalp area, the severity of treated patients was scored.

The CDR3 is 12 amino acids. V lost 5 bases and J 3 bases, leaving 8 bases between the germline ends. In germline, CDR1 is MNHNY, CDR2 SVGAGI (reference sequence). Extraction and reverse transcription of RNA yielded cDNA as the sequencing template. Only in-frame clones appear in the TCRdb table, and some are missing; sequencing was by immunoSEQ multiplex PCR. The table lists about 120,000 clones, over 60% of them singletons, with around 5.7% in the top ten. Treatment given: oral pan-JAK inhibitor, 5-10 mg twice daily. This TCR came from a human donor with alopecia areata. This specimen consisted of CD4+ T cells sorted from blood, obtained at week 4, from a patient treated with tofacitinib. The chain carries TRBV6-6 and TRBJ2-7, with D maybe TRBD2 (5 bases). The CDR3 region has the DNA TGTGCCAGCAGTACCGAGGGCTACGAGCAGTACTTC. It specifies CASSTEGYEQYF.